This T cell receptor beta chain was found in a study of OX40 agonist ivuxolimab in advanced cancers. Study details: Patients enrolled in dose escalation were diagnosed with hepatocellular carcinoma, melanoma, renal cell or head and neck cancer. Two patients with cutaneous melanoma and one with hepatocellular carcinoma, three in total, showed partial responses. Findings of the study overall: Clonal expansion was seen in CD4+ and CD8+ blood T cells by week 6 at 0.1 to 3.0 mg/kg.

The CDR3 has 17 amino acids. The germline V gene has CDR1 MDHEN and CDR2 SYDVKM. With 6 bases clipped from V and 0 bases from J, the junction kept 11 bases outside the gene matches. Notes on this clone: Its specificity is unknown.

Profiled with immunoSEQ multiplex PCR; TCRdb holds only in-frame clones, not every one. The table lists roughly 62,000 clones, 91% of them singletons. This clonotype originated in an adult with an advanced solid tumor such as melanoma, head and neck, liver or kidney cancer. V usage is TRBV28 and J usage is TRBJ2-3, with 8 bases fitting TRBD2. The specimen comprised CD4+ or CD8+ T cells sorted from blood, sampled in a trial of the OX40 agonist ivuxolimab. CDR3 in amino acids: CASSHRASGSSTDTQYF. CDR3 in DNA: TGTGCCAGCAGCCATCGAGCGAGCGGGAGTAGCACAGATACGCAGTATTTT.